The T cell receptor (beta chain) under discussion was sequenced for a study of OX40 agonist ivuxolimab in advanced cancers. Turning to the study itself: Melanoma, hepatocellular carcinoma, head and neck or renal cell cancer occurred in dose-escalation patients. Subjects had a mean age of roughly 60 years, with a range of 23 to 79; less than 90% were male. One patient with hepatocellular carcinoma and two with cutaneous melanoma, three in all, had partial responses.

Points from the study as a whole: At doses 0.1 to 3.0 mg/kg, CD4+ and CD8+ clones expanded.

With regard to this clone: The antigen remains undetermined.

Clones were read by immunoSEQ multiplex PCR, and TCRdb kept only the in-frame ones, dropping some. This table holds 48,000 or so clones, roughly 80% found once. This CDR3 has 15 amino acids. Germline V gives CDR1 MNHEY, CDR2 SVGAGI. Deletions cut 6 bases from V and 7 bases from J, with 18 bases between. This sequence originates from an adult with an advanced solid tumor such as melanoma, head and neck, liver or kidney cancer. The sample was CD4+ or CD8+ T cells sorted from blood, taken in a trial of the OX40 agonist ivuxolimab. The genes are TRBV6-5 and TRBJ1-4; maybe TRBD1 (6 bases). The CDR3 here is CASRPRGEGFEKLFF. The CDR3 DNA sequence: TGTGCCAGCAGACCCAGGGGCGAAGGGTTTGAAAAACTGTTTTTT.